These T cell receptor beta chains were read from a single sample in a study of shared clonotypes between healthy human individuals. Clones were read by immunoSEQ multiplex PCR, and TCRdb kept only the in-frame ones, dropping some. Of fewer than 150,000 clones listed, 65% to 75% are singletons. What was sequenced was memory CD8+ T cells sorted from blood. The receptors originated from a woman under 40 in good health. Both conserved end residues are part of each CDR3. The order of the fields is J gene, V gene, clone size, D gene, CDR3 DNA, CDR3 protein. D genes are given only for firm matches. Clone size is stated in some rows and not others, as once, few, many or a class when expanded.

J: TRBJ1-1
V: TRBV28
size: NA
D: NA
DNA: TGTGCCAGCAGTTCCACCTGGGAGGGTGAGGGCACTGAAGCTTTCTTT
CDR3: CASSSTWEGEGTEAFF

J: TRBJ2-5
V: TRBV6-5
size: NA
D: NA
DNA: TGTGCCAGCAGTCCCTCCCCCAGGGTAGGGGAGACCCAGTACTTC
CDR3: CASSPSPRVGETQYF

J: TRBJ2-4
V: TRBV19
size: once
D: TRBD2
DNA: TGTGCCAGTAGTCCGGGGGGGACCCTAAAAAACATTCAGTACTTC
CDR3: CASSPGGTLKNIQYF

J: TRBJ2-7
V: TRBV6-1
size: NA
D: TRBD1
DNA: TGTGCCAGCAGAGAAACGGGGACAGGGGGCCACGAGCAGTACTTC
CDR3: CASRETGTGGHEQYF

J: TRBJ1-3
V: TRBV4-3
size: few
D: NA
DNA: TGCGCCAGCAGCCAAGAAAGGGCATACTCTGGAAACACCATATATTTT
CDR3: CASSQERAYSGNTIYF

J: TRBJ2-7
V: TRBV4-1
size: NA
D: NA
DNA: TGCGCCAGCAGCGATACAGGGGCCGGAGGGTACGAGCAGTACTTC
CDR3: CASSDTGAGGYEQYF

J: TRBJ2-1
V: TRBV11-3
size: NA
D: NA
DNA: TGTGCCAGCAGCCCAGACCTAAGCAACTACAATGAGCAGTTCTTC
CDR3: CASSPDLSNYNEQFF

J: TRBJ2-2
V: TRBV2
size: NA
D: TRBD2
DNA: TGTGCCAGCAGGCGAGCGGGAGGATACACCGGGGAGCTGTTTTTT
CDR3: CASRRAGGYTGELFF

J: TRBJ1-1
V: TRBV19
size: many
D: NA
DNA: TGTGCCAGTAGTATTTGGGGGATGAACACTGAAGCTTTCTTT
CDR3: CASSIWGMNTEAFF

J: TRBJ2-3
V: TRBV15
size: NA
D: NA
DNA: TGTGCCACCAGCAGAGCTCCGGGAGAGGGCACAGATACGCAGTATTTT
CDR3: CATSRAPGEGTDTQYF

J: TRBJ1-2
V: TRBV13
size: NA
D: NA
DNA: TGTGCCAGCAGCACGAGGGGGGCTAACTATGGCTACACCTTC
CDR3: CASSTRGANYGYTF

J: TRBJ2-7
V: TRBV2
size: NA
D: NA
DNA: TGTGCCAGCAGTGAAGATGTAACAGCCCAAGAGCAGTACTTC
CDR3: CASSEDVTAQEQYF

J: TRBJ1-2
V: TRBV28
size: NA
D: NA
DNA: TGTGCCAGCAGTTTAGTCGGGGGGCCAGGCTATGGCTACACCTTC
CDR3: CASSLVGGPGYGYTF

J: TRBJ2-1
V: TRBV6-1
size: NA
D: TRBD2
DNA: TGTGCCAGCAGTCAACTAGCGGGAGCGGGGAATGAGCAGTTCTTC
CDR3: CASSQLAGAGNEQFF

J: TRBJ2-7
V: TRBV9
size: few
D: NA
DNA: TGTGCCAGCAGCGTATTCGGCAGGGACGACGAGCAGTACTTC
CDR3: CASSVFGRDDEQYF

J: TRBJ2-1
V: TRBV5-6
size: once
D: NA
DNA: TGTGCCAGCAGCTTCGACGGAGACAATGAGCAGTTCTTC
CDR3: CASSFDGDNEQFF

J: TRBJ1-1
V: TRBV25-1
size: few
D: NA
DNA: TGTGCCAGCAGTGGTACGTGGCGGTCTGCCACTGAAGCTTTCTTT
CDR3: CASSGTWRSATEAFF

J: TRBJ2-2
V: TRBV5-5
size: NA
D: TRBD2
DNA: TGTGCCAGCAGCCTCGGACTAGCGGGAGGCCCGAACACCGGGGAGCTGTTTTTT
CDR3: CASSLGLAGGPNTGELFF

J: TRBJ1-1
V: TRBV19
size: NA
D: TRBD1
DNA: TGTGCCAGTGGGGGCGGGACAGGGGTAATGGGCACTGAAGCTTTCTTT
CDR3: CASGGGTGVMGTEAFF

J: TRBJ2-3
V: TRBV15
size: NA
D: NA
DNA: TGTGCCACCAGCAGTTGGGAACTCGGCACAGATACGCAGTATTTT
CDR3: CATSSWELGTDTQYF

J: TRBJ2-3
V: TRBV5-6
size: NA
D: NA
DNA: TGTGCCAGCAGCGGGGACGCAGATACGCAGTATTTT
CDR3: CASSGDADTQYF

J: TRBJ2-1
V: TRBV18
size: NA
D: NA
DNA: TGTGCCAGCTCACCAGTACTAGCAGTCGACAATGAGCAGTTCTTC
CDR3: CASSPVLAVDNEQFF

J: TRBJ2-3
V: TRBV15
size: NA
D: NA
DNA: TGTGCCACCAGCAGCCGGCATTCTAGCACAGATACGCAGTATTTT
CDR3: CATSSRHSSTDTQYF

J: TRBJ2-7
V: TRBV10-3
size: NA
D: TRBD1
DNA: TGTGCCATCAGGGGTTGGTCGGGACAGGGGTCCTACGAGCAGTACTTC
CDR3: CAIRGWSGQGSYEQYF

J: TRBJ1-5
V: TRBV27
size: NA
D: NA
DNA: TGTGCCAGCGGACGTAACAATCAGCCCCAGCATTTT
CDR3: CASGRNNQPQHF

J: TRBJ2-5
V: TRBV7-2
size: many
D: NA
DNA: TGTGCCAGCAGCTTATGGACGGTACAAGAGACCCAGTACTTC
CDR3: CASSLWTVQETQYF

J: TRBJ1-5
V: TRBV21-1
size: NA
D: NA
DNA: TGTGCCAGTTGTGTTCGCGGGACAGGATCTTATAGCAATCAGCCCCAGCATTTT
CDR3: CASCVRGTGSYSNQPQHF

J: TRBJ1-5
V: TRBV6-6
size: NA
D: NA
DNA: TGTGCCAGCAGGCCCAGAAATAGCAATCAGCCCCAGCATTTT
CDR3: CASRPRNSNQPQHF

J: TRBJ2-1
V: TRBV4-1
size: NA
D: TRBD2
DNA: TGCGCCAGCAGCCAAGATATGATAGCGGGTACCTACAATGAGCAGTTCTTC
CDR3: CASSQDMIAGTYNEQFF

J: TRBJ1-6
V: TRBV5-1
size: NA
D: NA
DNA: TGCGCCAGCAGCTTGGATGCAGGGGATAATTCACCCCTCCACTTT
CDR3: CASSLDAGDNSPLHF

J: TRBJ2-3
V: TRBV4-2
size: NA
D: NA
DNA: TGTGCCAGCAGCCAACAGGACACTTCTACCTCTAGCACAGATACGCAGTATTTT
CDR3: CASSQQDTSTSSTDTQYF

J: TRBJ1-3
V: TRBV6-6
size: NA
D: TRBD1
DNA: TGTGCCAGCAGTTACCCGCCCGACAGGGGGAACACCATATATTTT
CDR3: CASSYPPDRGNTIYF

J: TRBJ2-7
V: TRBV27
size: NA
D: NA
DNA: TGTGCCAGCAGTTTAGCAACGGGACTGATCGAGCAGTACTTC
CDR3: CASSLATGLIEQYF

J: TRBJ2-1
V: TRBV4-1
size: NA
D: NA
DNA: NA
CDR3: CASSQDFGEAYNEQFF

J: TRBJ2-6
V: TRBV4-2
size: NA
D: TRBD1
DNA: TGTGCCAGCAGCCAAGGGGACAGTTCCTCTGGGGCCAACGTCCTGACTTTC
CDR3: CASSQGDSSSGANVLTF

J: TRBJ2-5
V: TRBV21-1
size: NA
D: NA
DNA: TGTGCCAGCGGAATACAGGGTCGTTTCCAAGAGACCCAGTACTTC
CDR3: CASGIQGRFQETQYF

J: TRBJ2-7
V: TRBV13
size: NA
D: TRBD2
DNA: TGTGCCAGCAGCTCTAAAAGACTAGCGGGAGCCCACGAGCAGTACTTC
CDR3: CASSSKRLAGAHEQYF

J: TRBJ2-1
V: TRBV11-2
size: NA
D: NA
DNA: TGTGCCAGCAGTTCGAGCGGGAATGAGCAGTTCTTC
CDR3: CASSSSGNEQFF

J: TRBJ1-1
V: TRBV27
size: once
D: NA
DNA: TGTGCCAGCAGTGCCTCGACAGGTTTAAACACTGAAGCTTTCTTT
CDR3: CASSASTGLNTEAFF

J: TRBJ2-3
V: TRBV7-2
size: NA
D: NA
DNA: TGTGCCAGCAGCGCCTACTTAGATACGCAGTATTTT
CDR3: CASSAYLDTQYF

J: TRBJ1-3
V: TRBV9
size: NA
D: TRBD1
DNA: TGTGCCAGCAGCGGTCCCGGGACAGGATCTACCGGATTCTCTGGAAACACCATATATTTT
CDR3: CASSGPGTGSTGFSGNTIYF

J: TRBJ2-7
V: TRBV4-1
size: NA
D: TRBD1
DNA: TGCGCCAGCAGCCTATGGACAGGGAGCTCCTACGAGCAGTACTTC
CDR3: CASSLWTGSSYEQYF

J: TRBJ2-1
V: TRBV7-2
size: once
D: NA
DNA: TGTGCCAGCAGTCAAGACAGCTTTTACAATGAGCAGTTCTTC
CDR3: CASSQDSFYNEQFF

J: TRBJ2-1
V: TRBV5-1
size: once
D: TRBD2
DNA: TGCGCCAGCAGCTTTGGACTAGAGAGCTCCTACAATGAGCAGTTCTTC
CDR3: CASSFGLESSYNEQFF

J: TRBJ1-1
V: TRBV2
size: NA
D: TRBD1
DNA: TGTGCCACCAGGGGAGGGGGCAGAAACACTGAAGCTTTCTTT
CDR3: CATRGGGRNTEAFF